Following are 28 T cell receptor beta chains from one sample sequenced in a study of Graves' ophthalmopathy and Graves' hyperthyroidism. Amplification from RNA transcripts yielded the TCR beta CDR3 regions. HTBI primers primed a first-round RT-PCR, and a second-round multiplex PCR followed. A single record per CDR3 protein comes from TCRdb applying MiXCR to the multiplex PCR reads. This table holds 740,000 or so distinct CDR3 sequences, roughly 41% found once. Sequenced sample: peripheral blood. The receptors were gathered from an adult man with Graves' ophthalmopathy.

With regard to this clonotype: One junction end does not reproduce the germline sequence, and a read error may be involved. V usage is TRBV7-6 and J usage is TRBJ2-2; a weak D match, TRBD2 (5 bases). The CDR3 has 13 amino acids. Germline V gene sequence: CDR1 SGHVS, CDR2 FNYEAQ. The CDR3 DNA follows: TGTGCCAGCAGCTTAGGGTGGACCGGGGAGCTGCTTTTT. Translating gives CASSLGWTGELLF.

The J gene is TRBJ1-6, the V gene TRBV2; TRBD1 matches at 8 bases. Germline CDR1 reads SNHLY; CDR2 reads FYNNEI. The junction had 11 bases not matched to a gene; V was cut back by 5 bases and J by 17 bases. CDR3 length: 13 amino acids. The CDR3 protein is CASSQGQVGGFHF. CDR3 DNA sequence: TGTGCCAGCAGTCAGGGACAGGTTGGAGGTTTCCACTTT.

This clonotype was detected many times. The CDR3 protein is CASRAYGYTF. CDR3 DNA sequence: TGTGCCAGCAGGGCGTATGGCTACACCTTC. The J gene is TRBJ1-2, the V gene TRBV28; D uncertain. Looked up from germline, CDR1 is MDHEN and CDR2 is SYDVKM. This CDR3 region has 10 residues. The V end was cut by 6 bases, the J end by 5 bases, with 4 bases between.

A few counts support this clonotype. This rearrangement joins TRBV24-1 to TRBJ1-5; TRBD1 matches at 12 bases. The CDR3 totals 18 residues. The germline V gene encodes CDR1 KGHDR and CDR2 SFDVKD. J was trimmed by 0 bases and V by 4 bases; bases with no gene match: 6. DNA for the CDR3: TGTGCCACCAGTGACCCAGGGACAGGGGGCAATAGCAATCAGCCCCAGCATTTT. Its translation is CATSDPGTGGNSNQPQHF.

At least ten counts were recorded for this clonotype. The rearrangement joins TRBV7-9 to TRBJ2-5; perhaps TRBD2 as D (6 bases). Per germline, CDR1 SEHNR and CDR2 FQNEAQ (reference sequence). This CDR3 has 12 residues. V was clipped by 5 bases and J by 5 bases, with 9 bases between them. The DNA for the CDR3 is TGTGCCAGCAGCCCCCGGGGGGAGACCCAGTACTTC. Translating it yields CASSPRGETQYF.

This clonotype was counted at least ten times. The V call is TRBV2, the J call TRBJ1-2; D possibly corresponds to TRBD1 (6 bases). V lost 8 bases to trimming and J lost 4 bases, with 17 bases between them. This CDR3 is 14 amino acids long. Germline V lookup: CDR1 SNHLY, CDR2 FYNNEI. The CDR3 spells CASSQTGTTYGYTF. The DNA for the CDR3 is TGTGCCAGCTCGCAAACAGGGACGACCTATGGCTACACCTTC. The variable domain in full, with the rest retrieved from reference TRBV2 and TRBJ1-2, is EPEVTQTPSHQVTQMGQEVILRCVPISNHLYFYWYRQILGQKVEFLVSFYNNEISEKSEIFDDQFSVERPDGSNFTLKIRSTKLEDSAMYFCASSQTGTTYGYTFGSGTRLTVV.

The chain links TRBV7-9 to TRBJ1-1, with 7 bases matching TRBD1. Germline assignment: CDR1 SEHNR and CDR2 FQNEAQ (reference sequence). The V and J ends lost 3 bases and 4 bases, in that order; junction bases with no gene match: 5. The CDR3 extends over 14 amino acids. The CDR3: CASSFVRGGTEAFF. The DNA for the CDR3 is TGTGCCAGCAGCTTTGTCAGGGGGGGCACTGAAGCTTTCTTT.

This chain connects TRBV9 to TRBJ2-5; the D gene is possibly TRBD1 (5 bases). The germline V gene encodes CDR1 SGDLS and CDR2 YYNGEE. CDR3 length: 9 residues. The V gene lost 7 bases and the J gene lost 11 bases, with 9 bases spanning the gap. CDR3 coding DNA: TGTGCCAGCTCACCAGGGCAGTACTTC. It is translated as CASSPGQYF. Based on the CDR3 plus reference TRBV9 and TRBJ2-5, the full variable domain is DSGVTQTPKHLITATGQRVTLRCSPRSGDLSVYWYQQSLDQGLQFLIQYYNGEERAKGNILERFSAQQFPDLHSELNLSSLELGDSALYFCASSPGQYFGPGTRLLVL.

The rearrangement links TRBV10-3 to TRBJ2-7, with 7 bases fitting TRBD2. This CDR3 has 14 amino acids. The V and J ends lost 10 bases and 5 bases, in that order; junction bases with no gene match: 14. Germline values: CDR1 ENHRY, CDR2 SYGVKD. The chain's CDR3 is CASKVARELNEQYF. CDR3 sequence (DNA): TGTGCCAGCAAAGTTGCGCGGGAGCTCAACGAGCAGTACTTC.

This clonotype was recorded at least ten times. One junction end disagrees with the germline gene, perhaps due to a read error. V is TRBV2 and J is TRBJ2-5; the D call may be TRBD1 or TRBD2 (5 bases each). Per germline, CDR1 SNHLY and CDR2 FYNNEI. This CDR3 is built from 14 residues. CDR3 region: CASETGTLQGTQYF. The CDR3 coding sequence is TGTGCCAGCGAGACCGGGACCCTCCAAGGGACCCAGTACTTC.

This clonotype has more than one count but fewer than ten. J is TRBJ2-3 and V is TRBV10-3, with D possibly TRBD2 on 7 matching bases. Germline CDR1 and CDR2: ENHRY and SYGVKD. The CDR3 is made up of 14 amino acids. Trimming left V 4 bases short and J 3 bases short, with 11 bases between. CDR3 protein: CAISVEGGTDTQYF. In DNA form, the CDR3 reads TGTGCCATCAGTGTGGAGGGGGGGACAGATACGCAGTATTTT.

With regard to this clonotype: An end of the junction differs from the germline gene, which may be a read error. The rearrangement uses TRBV2 and TRBJ1-1, with D uncertain. In germline, CDR1 is SNHLY, CDR2 FYNNEI. This CDR3 region has 13 residues. The CDR3 coding sequence is TGTGCCGGCAGTCCCCGGGCGAGACCTGAAGCTTTCTTT. Protein product: CAGSPRARPEAFF.

This clonotype has a handful of counts. This chain joins TRBV24-1 and TRBJ1-5; TRBD1 is a possible D gene (5 bases). V gave up 11 bases and J gave up 2 bases, with 18 bases separating them. In germline, CDR1 is KGHDR, CDR2 SFDVKD. This CDR3 contains 15 residues. CDR3: CASSSRTSGNQPQHF. CDR3 sequence (DNA): TGTGCCAGCAGCTCGAGGACATCTGGCAATCAGCCCCAGCATTTT.

The chain employs TRBV7-2 and TRBJ1-5; D is perhaps TRBD1 (5 bases). Trimming left V 5 bases short and J 11 bases short, with 19 bases between. In germline, CDR1 is SGHTA, CDR2 FQGNSA. The CDR3 runs to 14 residues. CDR3 nucleotides: TGTGCCAGCAGCCAAGATCTGCAGGGAAGATCCCAGCATTTT. This codes for CASSQDLQGRSQHF.

This clonotype was counted only a few times. This rearrangement joins TRBV20-1 to TRBJ1-2; D may be TRBD1 (5 bases). The CDR3 is 12 residues long. CDR1 is DFQATT, CDR2 SNEGSKA, per germline (reference sequence). The V end was cut by 5 bases, the J end by 8 bases, with 15 bases between. The CDR3 region is CSAGLQGGGYTF. CDR3 in DNA: TGCAGTGCTGGATTGCAGGGAGGAGGCTACACCTTC.

In this sample, this clonotype turned up many times. The rearrangement links TRBV24-1 to TRBJ2-6; maybe TRBD1 (6 bases). Trimming removed 9 bases at V and 0 bases at J, with 8 bases between. CDR1 KGHDR and CDR2 SFDVKD come from the germline V gene. This CDR3 has 14 amino acids. Here the CDR3 DNA reads TGTGCCACCGCAGGGGTCTCTGGGGCCAACGTCCTGACTTTC. Translated: CATAGVSGANVLTF.

This clonotype was counted once. The chain combines TRBV25-1 with TRBJ2-2, with D possibly matching TRBD2 (6 bases). Germline CDR1 and CDR2: MGHDK and SYGVNS. V shed 5 bases and J shed 7 bases, with 17 bases lying between them. The length of the CDR3 is 15 residues. The CDR3 reads CASSLGGLGGGELFF. The CDR3 DNA is TGTGCCAGCAGTTTGGGGGGTCTTGGTGGCGGGGAGCTGTTTTTT.

The V and J genes are TRBV11-2 and TRBJ1-1; 12 bases line up with TRBD1. The V gene end was trimmed by 5 bases and the J gene end by 1 base; junction bases not matched to a gene: 11. The CDR3 loop spans 18 amino acids. Germline CDR1 reads SGHAT; CDR2 reads FQNNGV. The CDR3 loop reads CASSPKVGTGGRNTEAFF. CDR3 coding DNA: TGTGCCAGCAGCCCCAAAGTTGGGACAGGGGGCAGGAACACTGAAGCTTTCTTT.

The V gene is TRBV9, the J gene TRBJ2-7; the match to TRBD2 covers 11 bases. Germline-derived CDR1 and CDR2 are SGDLS and YYNGEE. There are 14 residues in the CDR3. The J segment lost 3 bases and the V segment lost 4 bases, leaving 3 bases of the junction unmatched. CDR3 nucleotide sequence: TGTGCCAGCAGCAGGACTAGCGGGCTCTACGAGCAGTACTTC. It is translated as CASSRTSGLYEQYF. Drawing the rest from reference TRBV9 and TRBJ2-7, the complete variable domain is DSGVTQTPKHLITATGQRVTLRCSPRSGDLSVYWYQQSLDQGLQFLIQYYNGEERAKGNILERFSAQQFPDLHSELNLSSLELGDSALYFCASSRTSGLYEQYFGPGTRLTVT.

This clonotype appeared many times. The gene calls are TRBV6-5 and TRBJ1-2; 9 bases agree with TRBD1. The CDR3 extends over 14 amino acids. Germline-derived CDR1 and CDR2 are MNHEY and SVGAGI. Trimming cost V 6 bases and J 5 bases; bases outside gene matches: 7. The CDR3 region has the DNA TGTGCCAGCAGCTGGGGACAGGGAATTTATGGCTACACCTTC. This encodes CASSWGQGIYGYTF.

The rearrangement joins TRBV29-1 to TRBJ1-1; TRBD1 matches 7 bases. The V gene end was trimmed by 3 bases and the J gene end by 6 bases; junction bases not matched to a gene: 7. The length of the CDR3 is 13 residues. CDR1 is SQVTM, CDR2 ANQGSEA, per germline. The CDR3 nucleotides read TGCAGCGTTGAGGATAACAGGGGAGCTGAAGCTTTCTTT. The encoded protein is CSVEDNRGAEAFF. The whole variable domain, filled in from reference TRBV29-1 and TRBJ1-1, reads SAVISQKPSRDICQRGTSLTIQCQVDSQVTMMFWYRQQPGQSLTLIATANQGSEATYESGFVIDKFPISRPNLTFSTLTVSNMSPEDSSIYLCSVEDNRGAEAFFGQGTRLTVV.

The chain links TRBV2 to TRBJ1-6; D gene unclear. Germline assignment: CDR1 SNHLY and CDR2 FYNNEI. There are 14 residues in the CDR3. Trimming removed 2 bases from V and 7 bases from J, with 9 bases in between. CDR3 nucleotides: TGTGCCAGCAGTGAACAGGTGGCCAATTCACCCCTCCACTTT. Protein: CASSEQVANSPLHF.

This clonotype was seen at least ten times. This chain's CDR3 is CATSTLWGQGNTEAFF. For the CDR3, the DNA is TGTGCCACCAGCACCCTATGGGGACAGGGGAACACTGAAGCTTTCTTT. The chain joins TRBV15 to TRBJ1-1; TRBD1 matches 9 bases. Germline CDR1 is LNHNV and CDR2 is YYDKDF (reference sequence). After removal of 4 bases from V and 1 base from J, the junction contained 7 bases not matched to a gene. The CDR3 loop spans 16 amino acids. Using reference TRBV15 and TRBJ1-1 for the parts outside the CDR3, the full variable domain is DAMVIQNPRYQVTQFGKPVTLSCSQTLNHNVMYWYQQKSSQAPKLLFHYYDKDFNNEADTPDNFQSRRPNTSFCFLDIRSPGLGDTAMYLCATSTLWGQGNTEAFFGQGTRLTVV.

The chain recombines TRBV7-3 with TRBJ1-6, with D uncertain. The CDR3 runs 15 residues. CDR1 SGHTA and CDR2 FQGTGA come from the germline V gene. Trimming stripped 3 bases from V and 5 bases from J, with 11 bases between. CDR3 region: CASSLEGAHNSPLHF. CDR3 nucleotides: TGTGCCAGCAGCTTGGAGGGAGCACATAATTCACCCCTCCACTTT.

On this clonotype: This clone may be a read error of a much larger clone one base away. Because it lacks the conserved phenylalanine or tryptophan at the end, this CDR3 is likely a read error. The chain carries TRBV20-1 and TRBJ2-7; 9 nucleotides match TRBD1. The germline CDR1 and CDR2 sequences are DFQATT and SNEGSKA (reference sequence). Trimming removed 1 base from V and 5 bases from J; junction bases left unmatched: 6. The CDR3 has 14 residues. CDR3 sequence (DNA): TGCAGTGCTAGAGCGGGGACAGGGCAACACGAGCAGTACCTC. This gives the protein CSARAGTGQHEQYL.

This clonotype was seen a few times. V usage is TRBV24-1 and J usage is TRBJ2-2; a weak D match, TRBD2 (6 bases). Germline V gene data show CDR1 as KGHDR and CDR2 as SFDVKD. V lost 7 bases to trimming and J lost 2 bases, with 13 bases between them. The CDR3 length is 15 residues. CDR3: CATSGGLTNTGELFF. In DNA, the CDR3 is TGTGCCACCAGCGGTGGACTAACCAACACCGGGGAGCTGTTTTTT.

V and J are TRBV25-1 and TRBJ2-5; unclear D gene. V lost 5 bases and J 5 bases, leaving 15 bases between the germline ends. The length of the CDR3 is 14 residues. Germline V gene sequence: CDR1 MGHDK, CDR2 SYGVNS. The CDR3 loop is CASSSRISRETQYF. The CDR3 DNA follows: TGTGCCAGCAGTTCCAGGATTAGCCGGGAGACCCAGTACTTC.

The CDR3 sequence is CASSQAGPYEQYF. Here the CDR3 DNA reads TGTGCCAGCAGCCAAGCGGGGCCCTACGAGCAGTACTTC. This chain uses TRBV14 with TRBJ2-7, with D perhaps TRBD1 or TRBD2 (5 bases each). The CDR3 contains 13 residues. Germline V gene data show CDR1 as SGHDN and CDR2 as FVKESK. V was pared by 1 base and J by 2 bases, with 6 bases between.